This entry lists 5 T cell receptor beta chains sequenced from one sample in a study of CD8+CD57+ T cells in acquired aplastic anemia. Both TCR beta VDJ combination and CDR3 sequence profiling were carried out. Genomic DNA was the template for this profiling. One entry per CDR3 protein, called by TCRdb with MiXCR from the reads. The repertoire consists of under 40,000 distinct CDR3 sequences, with under 80% occurring once and the leading ten covering approximately 24%. The sample comprised sorted CD4+, CD8+, or CD8+CD57+ T cells (not recorded which) from PBMCs. The receptor set was obtained from a human donor in good health, serving as a control.

The V call is TRBV10-3, the J call TRBJ2-3; no firm D call. V lost 4 bases and J lost 2, with 7 bases in between. Looked up from germline, CDR1 is ENHRY and CDR2 is SYGVKD. The CDR3 is 13 residues long. CDR3 nucleotide sequence: TGTGCCATCAGTGGTGGGGACACAGATACGCAGTATTTT. It codes for CAISGGDTDTQYF.

This clonotype qualifies as medium-sized. The CDR3 nucleotides read TGTGCCAGCAGTTCGCTTTCGCGCTACGAGCAGTACTTC. It codes for CASSSLSRYEQYF. The chain carries TRBV6-6 and TRBJ2-7; D gene ambiguous. The length of the CDR3 is 13 residues. Trimming stripped 4 bases from V and 3 bases from J, with 10 bases between. The V gene's germline CDR1 is MNHNY and CDR2 SVGAGI (reference sequence).

This clonotype has a single count. One end of the junction fails to match germline, which may point to a read error. The rearrangement joins TRBV7-2 to TRBJ1-2; D is unresolved. The CDR3 has 14 residues. Germline lookup yields CDR1 SGHTA and CDR2 FQGNSA. DNA for the CDR3: TGTGCCAGCAGCTTCCCCCTGGGGTACTATGGCTGCACCTTC. Residues: CASSFPLGYYGCTF.

The chain uses TRBV7-2 and TRBJ1-3, with 9 positions matching TRBD1. Trimming took 2 bases from V and 5 from J; bases not matched to a gene: 1. This CDR3 contains 14 residues. Germline CDR1 and CDR2: SGHTA and FQGNSA. The CDR3 reads CASSLTGGRNTIYF. CDR3 in DNA: TGTGCCAGCAGCTTAACAGGGGGCAGAAACACCATATATTTT.

The chain joins TRBV19 to TRBJ2-7; a weak D match, TRBD2 (5 bases). Germline V lookup: CDR1 LNHDA, CDR2 SQIVND (reference sequence). The CDR3 contains 10 residues. V lost 6 bases and J 5 bases, leaving 5 bases between the germline ends. The CDR3 is CASSGDEQYF. The CDR3 nucleotides read TGTGCCAGTAGCGGGGACGAGCAGTACTTC.